The source of this TCR beta chain is a study of identifying expanded T cells in peripheral blood (dated 2019 in TCRdb). Study-level background: Separate aliquots of the same genomic DNA pool were sequenced to produce technical replicates, and four replicates were compared in pairs. What the work shows at the level of the full study, not this receptor alone: The beta-binomial model significantly reduced the number of clones called differentially abundant and the false-positive rate across all healthy-donor time intervals. The authors expected biological variance in healthy repertoires might increase further over much longer intervals such as months to years. Approximately 1.2 differentially abundant clones were flagged by the binomial model between technical replicates, whereas about 15 and 18 were flagged over roughly two weeks and four weeks, respectively. Across all healthy donors, variance in clone template counts between approximately two-week samples was found to increase significantly with total template count.

TCRbeta CDR3 regions were profiled by bias-controlled multiplex PCR amplification of genomic DNA with the immunoSEQ Assay. The paper's processing steps were these. To quantify the absolute abundance of each unique TCRbeta CDR3 region, the sequences were collapsed and filtered. Differential abundance was tested with two models: a binomial (Fisher-equivalent) model and a beta-binomial model that adds time-dependent variance fitted from healthy donors. Clones with fewer than 5 combined templates were excluded, and clones with Benjamini-Hochberg FDR below 0.01 were called differentially abundant. The form v = (b*log(k)+a)^2 was used to model beta-binomial variance as a function of total template count across the two samples. In its TCRdb copy, this immuneACCESS table keeps in-frame sequences only and misses some clones. Where compared with another copy, unresolved V genes explain less than half of these, and the others have no known cause. V, J and clone size derive from that table, while D and trimming were established from the DNA sequence. Within this sample are about 74,000 clones, with around four fifths of them counted one time only. Of the sample, 15% to 20% is held by the ten largest clones.

No immune events such as infections were documented for the healthy donors during the collection period. Time-dependent variance in a beta-binomial model of T-cell clone differential abundance was calibrated using healthy-donor blood repertoires as a training cohort. The training cohort was composed of approximately ten healthy donors, 3 female and 7 male. An age range of about 29 to 70 years, with an average of around 42 years, was recorded for the donors. Whole blood was collected from each healthy donor at three time points spaced around two weeks apart and obtained from a commercial supplier. Genomic DNA was extracted from unsorted whole blood for immunosequencing. This clone came up a few times. There is no known antigen for this receptor. It has no much larger one-base neighbor in the sample; base qualities were not kept. Looking up the germline V gene yields CDR1 ENHRY and CDR2 SYGVKD. Measured from the cysteine to the phenylalanine, the CDR3 is 11 residues long. The DNA shown is the 33-base CDR3, in frame from base 1. Deletion took 6 bases off V and 1 base off J, with a span of 3 bases between the germline ends.

The specimen was blood. The receptor's source is a person aged 18 to 75 in good health. Recombination joined TRBV10-3 with TRBJ1-1, with the D segment identity uncertain. The DNA sequence is as follows: TGTGCCATCAGGACGAACACTGAAGCTTTCTTT. Its translation is CAIRTNTEAFF.